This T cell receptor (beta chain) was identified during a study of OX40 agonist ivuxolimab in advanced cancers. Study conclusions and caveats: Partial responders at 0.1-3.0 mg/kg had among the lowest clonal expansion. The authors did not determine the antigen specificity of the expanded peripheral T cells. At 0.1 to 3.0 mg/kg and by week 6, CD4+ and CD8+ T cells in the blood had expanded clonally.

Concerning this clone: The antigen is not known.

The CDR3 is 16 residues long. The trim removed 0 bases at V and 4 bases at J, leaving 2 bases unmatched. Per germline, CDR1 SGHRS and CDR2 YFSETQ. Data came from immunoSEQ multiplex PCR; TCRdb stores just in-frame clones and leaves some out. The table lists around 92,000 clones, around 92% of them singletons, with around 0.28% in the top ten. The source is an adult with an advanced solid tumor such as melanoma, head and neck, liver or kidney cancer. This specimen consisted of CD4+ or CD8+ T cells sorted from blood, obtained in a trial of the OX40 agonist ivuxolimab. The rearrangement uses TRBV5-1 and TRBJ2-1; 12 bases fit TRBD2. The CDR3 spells CASSLATSGGYNEQFF. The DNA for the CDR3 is TGCGCCAGCAGCTTGGCGACTAGCGGGGGATACAATGAGCAGTTCTTC.